The clone carrying this TCR beta chain came up once. The entry originates in a study of blood T cell repertoires in COVID-19. V gave up 1 base and J gave up 4 bases, with 10 bases separating them. The CDR3 totals 14 residues. Germline-derived CDR1 and CDR2 are SGHDN and FVKESK. The repertoire was sequenced with immunoSEQ multiplex PCR; TCRdb's copy has only in-frame clones and lacks some. The table lists roughly 300,000 clones, approximately 82% of them singletons. The TCR comes from a woman in her forties or fifties with acute or convalescent COVID-19. The genes are TRBV14 and TRBJ1-2; D not certain. Sequencing input: peripheral blood. The CDR3 nucleotides read TGTGCCAGCAGCCAAGTATCGGGGAGCTATGGCTACACCTTC. Protein product: CASSQVSGSYGYTF.